This T cell receptor beta chain came from a study of regulatory T cells in long-lasting Graves disease. Study context: Patients with persistent Graves' disease had over 5 years of antithyroid drugs and persistent TSH receptor antibodies.

This clonotype was seen repeatedly, ten times or more. Construction of TCR beta libraries relied on iRepertoire HTBI primers and on Arm-PCR targeting CDR3 regions. As originally analysed: Gene usage covered approximately 60 TRBV and some 13 TRBJ segments. TCRdb processed the multiplex PCR reads anew with MiXCR; each CDR3 protein has one entry. TCRdb, not the original authors, processed these V and J calls. This table holds approximately 500,000 distinct CDR3 sequences, 20% to 25% found once. The time point was: persistent/refractory GD, antithyroid drugs over 5 years with positive TRAb. RNA extracted from PBMCs served as the sequencing template. This TCR was recovered from a female donor with Graves disease. The input for sequencing was peripheral blood mononuclear cells (PBMCs), taken when the disease was refractory, from a patient treated with antithyroid drugs.

CDR3 DNA: TGTGCCAGCAGGACAGGGGGTTCGGAAAAACTGTTTTTT. Its translation is CASRTGGSEKLFF. This rearrangement joins TRBV28 to TRBJ1-4; 9 nucleotides agree with TRBD1. Germline CDR1 is MDHEN and CDR2 is SYDVKM. CDR3 length: 13 amino acids. V lost 6 bases, J lost 8 bases, and 4 bases stayed unmatched.